The 12 T cell receptor beta chains below come from one sample, sequenced in a study of cytomegalovirus exposure and HLA in healthy donors. This PCR relied on a set of 60 Vbeta primers and 13 Jbeta primers. Profiled with immunoSEQ multiplex PCR; TCRdb holds only in-frame clones, not every one. The repertoire includes around 92,000 clones, over 65% of them detected once, and approximately 15% sits in the top ten. The sequenced sample was PBMCs. These receptors all stem from a man aged 55 to 70 in good health and CMV-seropositive.

The chain combines TRBV5-1 with TRBJ2-6; 7 bases are shared with TRBD1. Trimming at V came to 2 bases and at J to 2 bases, leaving 4 bases not matched to a gene. The CDR3 is 16 amino acids. Germline CDR1 reads SGHRS; CDR2 reads YFSETQ. The CDR3 nucleotides are TGCGCCAGCAGCTTTCTAGGGACAGCTGGGGCCAACGTCCTGACTTTC. Translating gives CASSFLGTAGANVLTF.

V usage is TRBV5-1 and J usage is TRBJ1-4; D possibly corresponds to TRBD1 (6 bases). Germline V CDR1 and CDR2: SGHRS, YFSETQ. There are 14 residues in the CDR3. Between the trimmed V and J ends, which lost 0 bases and 8 bases, there was a span of 11 bases. In nucleotides, the CDR3 is TGCGCCAGCAGCTTGGACAGGGAAAACGAAAAACTGTTTTTT. Translated, it gives CASSLDRENEKLFF.

The V gene is TRBV28, the J gene TRBJ2-1; 7 bases line up with TRBD2. Germline loops: CDR1 MDHEN, CDR2 SYDVKM. The CDR3 runs 13 residues. J lost 5 bases, V lost 8 bases, and 6 bases had no gene match. CDR3 loop: CASPERGHNEQFF. DNA for the CDR3: TGTGCCAGCCCCGAGCGGGGACACAATGAGCAGTTCTTC.

This clone is a singleton in its sample. The V and J genes are TRBV5-4 and TRBJ1-2, with 8 bases that match TRBD1. CDR1 is SGHNT and CDR2 is YYREEE in the germline V gene (reference sequence). J was trimmed by 7 bases and V by 4 bases; bases with no gene match: 9. This CDR3 has 14 residues. The CDR3 region has the DNA TGTGCCAGCAGCGCTGACAGGGGCGGTTCTGGCTACACCTTC. It specifies CASSADRGGSGYTF.

This chain joins TRBV6-1 and TRBJ2-2; possibly TRBD1 for D (5 bases). In germline, CDR1 is MNHNS, CDR2 SASEGT. The CDR3 runs to 12 residues. Trimming removed 6 bases from V and 6 bases from J, with 8 bases in between. The CDR3 region is CASSRVSGELFF. The CDR3 DNA is TGTGCCAGCAGCAGGGTTTCCGGGGAGCTGTTTTTT.

The rearrangement uses TRBV7-2 and TRBJ1-5; the D gene is possibly TRBD1 (6 bases). V shed 1 base and J shed 3 bases, with 10 bases lying between them. This CDR3 has 15 residues. CDR1 is SGHTA, CDR2 FQGNSA, per germline. The CDR3 nucleotides are TGTGCCAGCAGCTTAGTAGGGGGATCCAATCAGCCCCAGCATTTT. This codes for CASSLVGGSNQPQHF.

The CDR3 DNA sequence: TGCAGCGTTACTAACAGGACTAATGAAAAACTGTTTTTT. Encoded protein: CSVTNRTNEKLFF. This chain uses TRBV29-1 with TRBJ1-4; possible D gene TRBD1, 5 bases. Deletions cut 5 bases from V and 2 bases from J, with 9 bases between. The CDR3 runs 13 residues. CDR1 SQVTM and CDR2 ANQGSEA come from the germline V gene. Full variable domain (missing parts from reference TRBV29-1 and TRBJ1-4): SAVISQKPSRDICQRGTSLTIQCQVDSQVTMMFWYRQQPGQSLTLIATANQGSEATYESGFVIDKFPISRPNLTFSTLTVSNMSPEDSSIYLCSVTNRTNEKLFFGSGTQLSVL.

The V call is TRBV7-9, the J call TRBJ1-3; D is uncertain. This CDR3 region has 17 residues. Trimming pared 1 base from V and 3 bases from J, leaving 16 bases between. The germline CDR1 and CDR2 sequences are SEHNR and FQNEAQ (reference sequence). CDR3 residues: CASSLVAGASNGNTIYF. The CDR3 nucleotides are TGTGCCAGCAGCTTAGTGGCAGGCGCATCAAATGGAAACACCATATATTTT.

The rearrangement links TRBV9 to TRBJ2-3, with a possible D match to TRBD2 (6 bases). Germline V gives CDR1 SGDLS, CDR2 YYNGEE. V was clipped by 4 bases and J by 2 bases, with 14 bases between them. The CDR3 has 15 amino acids. CDR3 residues: CASSHRWGLTDTQYF. In nucleotides, the CDR3 is TGTGCCAGCAGCCACCGTTGGGGACTCACAGATACGCAGTATTTT. The full variable domain, completed using reference TRBV9 and TRBJ2-3, is DSGVTQTPKHLITATGQRVTLRCSPRSGDLSVYWYQQSLDQGLQFLIQYYNGEERAKGNILERFSAQQFPDLHSELNLSSLELGDSALYFCASSHRWGLTDTQYFGPGTRLTVL.

The rearrangement uses TRBV9 and TRBJ1-2; TRBD1 matches 8 bases. With V trimmed by 4 bases and J by 4 bases, 6 bases remained unmatched. This CDR3 is 14 amino acids long. The germline CDR1 and CDR2 sequences are SGDLS and YYNGEE. The CDR3 DNA reads as TGTGCCAGCAGCCCAGGGACAGGTCTCTATGGCTACACCTTC. Its translation is CASSPGTGLYGYTF.

The chain combines TRBV9 with TRBJ2-1, with D perhaps TRBD2 (5 bases). V lost 0 bases to trimming and J lost 9 bases, with 19 bases between them. The CDR3 length is 16 residues. Germline V gene sequence: CDR1 SGDLS, CDR2 YYNGEE. CDR3 residues: CASSVASGWGFGEQFF. DNA for the CDR3: TGTGCCAGCAGCGTAGCTTCGGGGTGGGGATTTGGTGAGCAGTTCTTC.

The V call is TRBV15, the J call TRBJ2-5; D perhaps matches TRBD2 (5 bases). This CDR3 comprises 14 residues. CDR1 and CDR2 from the germline V gene are LNHNV and YYDKDF (reference sequence). Trimming took 4 bases from V and 4 from J, leaving 13 bases between them. CDR3 region: CATSKLGLAETQYF. The CDR3 DNA follows: TGTGCCACCAGCAAGTTGGGCCTAGCAGAGACCCAGTACTTC.